The entry below describes one TCR beta chain. Its antigen is as yet unknown. The data were obtained in a study of shared clonotypes between healthy human individuals. The overall study: Each donor's CD4 naive and CD4 memory cells filled three plates apiece, CD8 naive two, and CD8 memory one. Study findings and constraints: When naive CD4 clonotypes were compared across a few donors, about 4.8% were shared. Among non-shared clonotypes, generation probabilities were lower than among those shared by all four donors.

Data came from immunoSEQ multiplex PCR; TCRdb stores just in-frame clones and leaves some out. The data show 1,400,000 or so clones, just under 99% seen once. V was shortened by 6 bases and J by 5 bases, with 7 bases between the two germline ends. Germline loops: CDR1 MDHEN, CDR2 SYDVKM. The CDR3 has 11 residues. A CD45RA-negative memory subset and a CD45RA+ naive subset were separated from the CD4+ cells. The sample comprised naive CD4+ T cells sorted from blood. Specified subset: CD45RA+ positively selected. The sequence came from a young man in good health. The rearrangement links TRBV28 to TRBJ2-5; D perhaps matches TRBD1 (5 bases). CDR3: CASSRDETQYF. The CDR3 nucleotides are TGTGCCAGCAGCAGGGATGAGACCCAGTACTTC.